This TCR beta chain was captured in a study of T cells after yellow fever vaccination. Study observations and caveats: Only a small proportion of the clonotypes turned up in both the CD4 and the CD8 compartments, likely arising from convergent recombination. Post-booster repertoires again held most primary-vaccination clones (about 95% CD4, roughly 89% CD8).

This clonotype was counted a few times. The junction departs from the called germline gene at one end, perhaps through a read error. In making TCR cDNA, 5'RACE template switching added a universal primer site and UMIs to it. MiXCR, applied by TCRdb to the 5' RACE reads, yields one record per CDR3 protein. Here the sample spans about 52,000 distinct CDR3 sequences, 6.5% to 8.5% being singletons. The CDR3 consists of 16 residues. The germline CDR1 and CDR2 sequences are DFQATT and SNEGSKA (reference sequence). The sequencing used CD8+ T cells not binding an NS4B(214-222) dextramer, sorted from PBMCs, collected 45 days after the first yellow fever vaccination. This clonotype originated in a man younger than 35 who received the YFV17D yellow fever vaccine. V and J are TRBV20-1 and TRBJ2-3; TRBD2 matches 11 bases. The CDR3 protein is CCASLLLAGGTDTQYF. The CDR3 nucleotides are TGCTGTGCTAGCTTACTACTAGCGGGGGGCACAGATACGCAGTATTTT.